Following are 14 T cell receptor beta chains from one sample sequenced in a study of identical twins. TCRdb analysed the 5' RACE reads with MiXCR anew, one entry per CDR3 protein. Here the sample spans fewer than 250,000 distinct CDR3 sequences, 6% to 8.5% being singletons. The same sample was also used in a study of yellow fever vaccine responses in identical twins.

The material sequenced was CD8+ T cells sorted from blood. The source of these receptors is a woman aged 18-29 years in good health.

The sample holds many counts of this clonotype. CDR3 loop: CASGSGGNTEAFF. The DNA for the CDR3 is TGTGCTAGTGGTTCAGGGGGGAACACTGAAGCTTTCTTT. The chain links TRBV12-5 to TRBJ1-1, with TRBD1 identical over 7 bases. J was trimmed by 1 base and V by 4 bases; bases with no gene match: 0. Per germline, CDR1 LGHNT and CDR2 FRNRAP. The CDR3 covers 13 residues. Complete variable domain (other parts from reference TRBV12-5 and TRBJ1-1): DARVTQTPRHKVTEMGQEVTMRCQPILGHNTVFWYRQTMMQGLELLAYFRNRAPLDDSGMPKDRFSAEMPDATLATLKIQPSEPRDSAVYFCASGSGGNTEAFFGQGTRLTVV.

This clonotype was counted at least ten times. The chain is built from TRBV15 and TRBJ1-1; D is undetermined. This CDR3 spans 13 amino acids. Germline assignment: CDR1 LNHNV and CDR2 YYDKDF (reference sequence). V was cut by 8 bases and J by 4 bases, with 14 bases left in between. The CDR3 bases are TGTGCCACCGACGGGAATTTAGGCACTGAAGCTTTCTTT. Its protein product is CATDGNLGTEAFF. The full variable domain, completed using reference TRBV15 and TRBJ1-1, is DAMVIQNPRYQVTQFGKPVTLSCSQTLNHNVMYWYQQKSSQAPKLLFHYYDKDFNNEADTPDNFQSRRPNTSFCFLDIRSPGLGDTAMYLCATDGNLGTEAFFGQGTRLTVV.

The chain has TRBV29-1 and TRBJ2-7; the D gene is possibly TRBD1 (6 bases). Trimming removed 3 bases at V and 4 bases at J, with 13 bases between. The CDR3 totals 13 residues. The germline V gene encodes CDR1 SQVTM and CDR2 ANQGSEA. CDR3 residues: CSVDYAGAYEQYF. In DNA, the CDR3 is TGCAGCGTTGATTACGCAGGGGCTTACGAGCAGTACTTC.

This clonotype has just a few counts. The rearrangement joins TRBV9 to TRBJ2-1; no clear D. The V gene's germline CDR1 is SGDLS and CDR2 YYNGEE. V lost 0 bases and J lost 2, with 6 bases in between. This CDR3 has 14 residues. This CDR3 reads CASSVEWPYNEQFF. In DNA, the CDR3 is TGTGCCAGCAGCGTAGAATGGCCCTACAATGAGCAGTTCTTC.

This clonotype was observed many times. In DNA, the CDR3 is TGTGCCACAGTTTGGGGTGGGAGGAACACTGAAGCTTTCTTT. This gives the protein CATVWGGRNTEAFF. The chain carries TRBV12-3 or TRBV12-4 and TRBJ1-1; no definite D call. V was trimmed by 10 bases and J by 1 base, leaving 16 bases between them. This CDR3 comprises 14 residues.

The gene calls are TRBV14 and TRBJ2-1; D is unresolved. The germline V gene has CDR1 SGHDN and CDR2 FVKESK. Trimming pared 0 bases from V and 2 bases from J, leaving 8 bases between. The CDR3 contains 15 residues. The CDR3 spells CASSQDPQPYNEQFF. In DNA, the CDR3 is TGTGCCAGCAGCCAAGATCCACAACCCTACAATGAGCAGTTCTTC.

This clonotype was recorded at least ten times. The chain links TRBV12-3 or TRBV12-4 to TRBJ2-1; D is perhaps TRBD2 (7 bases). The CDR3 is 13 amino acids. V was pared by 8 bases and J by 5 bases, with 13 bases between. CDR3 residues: CASGRGRNNEQFF. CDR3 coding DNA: TGTGCCAGCGGGCGGGGGCGAAACAATGAGCAGTTCTTC.

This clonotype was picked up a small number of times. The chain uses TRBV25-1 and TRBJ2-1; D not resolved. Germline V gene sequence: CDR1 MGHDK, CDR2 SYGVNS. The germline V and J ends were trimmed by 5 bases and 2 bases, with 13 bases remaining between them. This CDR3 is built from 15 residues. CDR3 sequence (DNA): TGTGCCAGCAGTCACACCCCCGACCCCTACAATGAGCAGTTCTTC. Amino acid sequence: CASSHTPDPYNEQFF. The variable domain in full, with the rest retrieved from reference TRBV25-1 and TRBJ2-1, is EADIYQTPRYLVIGTGKKITLECSQTMGHDKMYWYQQDPGMELHLIHYSYGVNSTEKGDLSSESTVSRIRTEHFPLTLESARPSHTSQYLCASSHTPDPYNEQFFGPGTRLTVL.

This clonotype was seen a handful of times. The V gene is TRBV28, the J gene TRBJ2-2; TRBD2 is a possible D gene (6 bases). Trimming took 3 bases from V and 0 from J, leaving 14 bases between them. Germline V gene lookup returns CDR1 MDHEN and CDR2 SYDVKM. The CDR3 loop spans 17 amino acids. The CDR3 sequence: CASSFPEEGTNTGELFF. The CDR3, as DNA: TGTGCCAGCAGTTTCCCCGAGGAGGGAACGAACACCGGGGAGCTGTTTTTT. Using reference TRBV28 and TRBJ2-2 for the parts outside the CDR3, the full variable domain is DVKVTQSSRYLVKRTGEKVFLECVQDMDHENMFWYRQDPGLGLRLIYFSYDVKMKEKGDIPEGYSVSREKKERFSLILESASTNQTSMYLCASSFPEEGTNTGELFFGEGSRLTVL.

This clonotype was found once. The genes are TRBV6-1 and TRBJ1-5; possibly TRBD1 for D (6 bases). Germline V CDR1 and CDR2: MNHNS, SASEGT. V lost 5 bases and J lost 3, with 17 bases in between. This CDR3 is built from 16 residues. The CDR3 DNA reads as TGTGCCAGCAGTAGGGGGTGGGGAGGGGACAATCAGCCCCAGCATTTT. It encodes CASSRGWGGDNQPQHF.

In DNA form, the CDR3 reads TGTGCCAGTAATCACCCGTCGGGGGGAGCTGAAGCTTTCTTT. Its translation is CASNHPSGGAEAFF. The chain uses TRBV19 and TRBJ1-1; weak D call: TRBD1 (5 bases). Between the trimmed V and J ends, which lost 7 bases and 6 bases, there was a span of 18 bases. Germline CDR1 reads LNHDA; CDR2 reads SQIVND (reference sequence). The CDR3 runs to 14 residues.

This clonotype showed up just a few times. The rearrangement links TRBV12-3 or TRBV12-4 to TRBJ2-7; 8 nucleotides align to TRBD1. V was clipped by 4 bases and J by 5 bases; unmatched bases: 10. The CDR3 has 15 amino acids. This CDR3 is CASSSGQGAQDEQYF. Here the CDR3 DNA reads TGTGCCAGCAGTTCTGGGCAGGGGGCGCAGGACGAGCAGTACTTC.

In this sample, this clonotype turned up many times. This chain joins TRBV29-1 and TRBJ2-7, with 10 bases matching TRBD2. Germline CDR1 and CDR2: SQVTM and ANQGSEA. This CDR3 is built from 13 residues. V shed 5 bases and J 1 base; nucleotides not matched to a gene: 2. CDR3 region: CSVIAGGSYEQYF. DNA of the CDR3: TGCAGCGTTATAGCGGGAGGTTCCTACGAGCAGTACTTC.

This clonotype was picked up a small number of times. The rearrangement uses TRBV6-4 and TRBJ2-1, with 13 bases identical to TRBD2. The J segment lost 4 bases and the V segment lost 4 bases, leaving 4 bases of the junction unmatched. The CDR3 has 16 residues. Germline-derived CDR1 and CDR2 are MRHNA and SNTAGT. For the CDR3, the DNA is TGTGCCAGCAGTGGCCTGGGACTAGCGGGATACAATGAGCAGTTCTTC. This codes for CASSGLGLAGYNEQFF.